Only a few counts were recorded for the clone carrying this TCR beta chain. Its specificity is unknown. The sequenced template was cDNA made from the entire isolated RNA. Some clones are missing from TCRdb's copy, which holds only in-frame ones; the method was immunoSEQ multiplex PCR. Seen here are tens of thousands of clones, around 53% observed once, and the top ten hold roughly 2.6%. The data were taken from a study of beta chain features in type 1 diabetes. Notes on the study in general: Patients with Type 1 diabetes showed moderately but significantly shorter TCRB CDR3s in all four CD4+ subsets.

Material for sequencing was Tregs from blood. The clonotype comes from a middle-aged woman with type 1 diabetes.

The CDR3 nucleotides read TGTGCCAGCAGCTCCCGGTCCGGGACTAGTTACGAGCAGTACTTC. Translation gives CASSSRSGTSYEQYF. The V and J genes are TRBV7-2 and TRBJ2-7, with TRBD2 matching 8 bases. CDR3 length equals 15 residues. V trimming: 4 bases; J trimming: 4 bases; junction bases outside the gene matches: 9. Germline V gene data show CDR1 as SGHTA and CDR2 as FQGNSA.